This T cell receptor beta chain was retrieved from a study of T-cell reconstitution after alpha-beta-depleted transplantation in children. Study-level findings and limits: Newly produced T cells mostly provided counts and TCRbeta diversity after one year, as hyperexpanded clones declined. Some patients owed their high day-60 TCRbeta diversity to surviving recipient T cells and thymic progenitors.

TCRbeta library construction was performed incorporating unique molecular identifiers. TCRdb reanalysed the PCR reads using MiXCR and keeps one entry per CDR3 protein. The repertoire holds around 450,000 distinct CDR3 sequences, with 8% to 11% as singletons. Concerning this clonotype itself: Its cognate antigen is unknown. A much larger clone sits a single nucleotide away, making a read error possible.

V shed 6 bases and J shed 6 bases, with 16 bases lying between them. Per the germline V gene, CDR1 is SGHNT and CDR2 is YYREEE (reference sequence). This CDR3 region has 13 residues. This TCR was recovered from a child aged 2 to 10 with inherited bone marrow failure, due to receive a stem cell transplant. The source material was PBMCs, sampled before TCRalphabeta/CD19-depleted stem cell transplant. This chain uses TRBV5-4 with TRBJ2-7; D may be TRBD2 (5 bases). CDR3 bases: TGTGCCAGCATCCCGAAAGGACTCGGCGAGCAGTACTTC. Translating it yields CASIPKGLGEQYF.